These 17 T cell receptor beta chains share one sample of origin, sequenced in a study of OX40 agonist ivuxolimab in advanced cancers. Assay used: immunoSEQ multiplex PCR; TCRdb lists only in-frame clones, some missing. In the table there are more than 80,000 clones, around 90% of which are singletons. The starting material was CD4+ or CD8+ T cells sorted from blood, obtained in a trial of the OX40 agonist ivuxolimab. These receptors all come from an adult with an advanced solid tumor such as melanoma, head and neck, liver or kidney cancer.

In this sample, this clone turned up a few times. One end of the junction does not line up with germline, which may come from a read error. The CDR3 region is CATSPGEVETQYF. The DNA for the CDR3 is TGTGCCACCAGTCCAGGGGAGGTGGAGACCCAGTACTTC. The chain employs TRBV10-3 and TRBJ2-5; D may match TRBD1 or TRBD2 (6 bases each). CDR3 length: 13 residues. The germline gives CDR1 ENHRY, CDR2 SYGVKD.

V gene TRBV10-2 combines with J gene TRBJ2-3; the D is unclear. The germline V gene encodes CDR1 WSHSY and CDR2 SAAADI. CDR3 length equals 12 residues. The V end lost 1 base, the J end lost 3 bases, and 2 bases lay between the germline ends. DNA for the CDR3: TGCGCCAGCAGTGAGTGGACAGATACGCAGTATTTT. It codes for CASSEWTDTQYF.

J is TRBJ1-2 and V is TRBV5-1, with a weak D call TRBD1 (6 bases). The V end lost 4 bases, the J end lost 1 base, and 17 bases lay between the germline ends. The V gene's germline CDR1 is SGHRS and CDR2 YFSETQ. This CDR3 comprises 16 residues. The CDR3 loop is CASSQSGQNYNYGYTF. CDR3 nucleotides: TGCGCCAGCAGCCAAAGCGGACAGAATTATAACTATGGCTACACCTTC.

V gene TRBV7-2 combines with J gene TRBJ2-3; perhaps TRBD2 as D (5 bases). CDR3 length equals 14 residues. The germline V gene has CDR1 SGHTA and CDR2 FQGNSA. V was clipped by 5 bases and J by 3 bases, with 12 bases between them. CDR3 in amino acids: CASSLGKRTDTQYF. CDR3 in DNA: TGTGCCAGCAGCCTCGGAAAGCGGACAGATACGCAGTATTTT.

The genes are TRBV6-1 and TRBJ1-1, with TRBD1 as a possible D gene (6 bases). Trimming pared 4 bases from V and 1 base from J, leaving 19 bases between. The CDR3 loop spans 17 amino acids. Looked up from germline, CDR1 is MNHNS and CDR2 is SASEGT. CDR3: CASSGLMRGVKNTEAFF. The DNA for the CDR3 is TGTGCCAGCAGTGGTTTAATGAGGGGGGTAAAGAACACTGAAGCTTTCTTT.

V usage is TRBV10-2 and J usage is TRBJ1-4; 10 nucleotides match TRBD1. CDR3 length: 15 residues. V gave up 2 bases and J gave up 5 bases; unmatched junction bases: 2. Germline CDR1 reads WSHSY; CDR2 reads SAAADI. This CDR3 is CASSEGTGANEKLFF. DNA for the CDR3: TGCGCCAGCAGTGAGGGGACAGGGGCGAATGAAAAACTGTTTTTT.

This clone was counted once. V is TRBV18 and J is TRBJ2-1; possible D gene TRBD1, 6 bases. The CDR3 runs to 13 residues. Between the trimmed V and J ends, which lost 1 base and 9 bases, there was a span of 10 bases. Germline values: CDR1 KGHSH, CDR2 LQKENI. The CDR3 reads CASSPRTVSEQFF. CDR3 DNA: TGTGCCAGCTCACCACGGACAGTAAGTGAGCAGTTCTTC.

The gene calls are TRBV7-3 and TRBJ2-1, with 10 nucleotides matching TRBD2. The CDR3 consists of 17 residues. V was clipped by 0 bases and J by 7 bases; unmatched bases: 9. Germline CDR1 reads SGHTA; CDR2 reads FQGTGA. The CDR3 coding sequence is TGTGCCAGCAGCTTAACCCCGCTAGCGGGAGCTAGGAATGAGCAGTTCTTC. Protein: CASSLTPLAGARNEQFF.

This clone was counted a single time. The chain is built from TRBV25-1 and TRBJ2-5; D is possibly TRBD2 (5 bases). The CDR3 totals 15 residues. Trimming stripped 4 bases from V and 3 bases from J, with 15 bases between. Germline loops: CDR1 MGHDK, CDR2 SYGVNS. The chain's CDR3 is CASSARRRRKETQYF. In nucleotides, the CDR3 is TGTGCCAGCAGTGCCCGCCGGAGGAGGAAAGAGACCCAGTACTTC. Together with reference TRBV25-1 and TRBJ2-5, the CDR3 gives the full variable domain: EADIYQTPRYLVIGTGKKITLECSQTMGHDKMYWYQQDPGMELHLIHYSYGVNSTEKGDLSSESTVSRIRTEHFPLTLESARPSHTSQYLCASSARRRRKETQYFGPGTRLLVL.

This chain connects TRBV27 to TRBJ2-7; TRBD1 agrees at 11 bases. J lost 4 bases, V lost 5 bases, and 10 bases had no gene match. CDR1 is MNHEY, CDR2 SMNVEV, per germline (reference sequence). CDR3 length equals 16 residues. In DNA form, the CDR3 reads TGTGCCAGCAGTCCGGACAGGGGGCTGATAGTGTACGAGCAGTACTTC. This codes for CASSPDRGLIVYEQYF.

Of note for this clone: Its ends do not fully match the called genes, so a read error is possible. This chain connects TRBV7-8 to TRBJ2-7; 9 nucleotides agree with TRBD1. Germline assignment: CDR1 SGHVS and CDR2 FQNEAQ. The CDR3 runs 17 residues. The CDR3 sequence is CASSLGAAGTGSSEQYF. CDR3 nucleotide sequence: TGTGCCAGCAGCTTAGGCGCCGCCGGGACAGGGTCCTCCGAGCAGTACTTC.

This CDR3 is CASSGTGLGNQPQHF. The CDR3 DNA is TGTGCCAGTAGCGGTACGGGTCTTGGGAATCAGCCCCAGCATTTT. The rearrangement links TRBV19 to TRBJ1-5; no clear D. CDR1 and CDR2 (germline): LNHDA, SQIVND (reference sequence). V was trimmed by 6 bases and J by 4 bases, leaving 16 bases between them. This CDR3 region has 15 residues.

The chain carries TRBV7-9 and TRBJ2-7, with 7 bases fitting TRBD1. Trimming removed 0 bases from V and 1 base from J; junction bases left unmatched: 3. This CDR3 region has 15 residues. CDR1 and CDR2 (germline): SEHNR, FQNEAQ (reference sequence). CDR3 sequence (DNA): TGTGCCAGCAGCTTAGCGCCGGGACAGTCCTACGAGCAGTACTTC. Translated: CASSLAPGQSYEQYF.

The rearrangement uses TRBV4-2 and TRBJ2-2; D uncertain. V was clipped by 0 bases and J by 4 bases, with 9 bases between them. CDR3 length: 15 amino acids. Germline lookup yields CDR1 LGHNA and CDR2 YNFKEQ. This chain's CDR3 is CASSQEVVGTGELFF. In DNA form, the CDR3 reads TGTGCCAGCAGCCAAGAGGTCGTGGGCACCGGGGAGCTGTTTTTT.

CDR3: CASSLAVRRTGELFF. Written as DNA, the CDR3 is TGTGCCAGCAGCTTAGCGGTTCGGCGGACCGGGGAGCTGTTTTTT. The chain employs TRBV7-2 and TRBJ2-2; D unresolved. The CDR3 loop spans 15 amino acids. Trimming cost V 0 bases and J 5 bases, with 10 bases left between them. Per germline, CDR1 SGHTA and CDR2 FQGNSA.

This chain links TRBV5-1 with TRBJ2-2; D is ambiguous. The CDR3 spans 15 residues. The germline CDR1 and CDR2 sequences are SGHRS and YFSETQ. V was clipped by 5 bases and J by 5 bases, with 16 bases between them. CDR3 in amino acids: CASRFDKPLTGELFF. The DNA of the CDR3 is TGCGCCAGCAGATTCGACAAACCCTTGACCGGGGAGCTGTTTTTT.

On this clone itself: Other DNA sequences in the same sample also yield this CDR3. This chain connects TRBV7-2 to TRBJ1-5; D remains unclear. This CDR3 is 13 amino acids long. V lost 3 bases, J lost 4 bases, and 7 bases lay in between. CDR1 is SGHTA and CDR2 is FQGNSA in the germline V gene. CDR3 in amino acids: CASSFGGNQPQHF. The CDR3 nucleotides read TGTGCCAGCAGCTTCGGCGGGAATCAGCCCCAGCATTTT.